This T cell receptor beta chain was captured by sequencing in a study of PD-L1 blockade in urothelial cancer. Overall study: Men with urothelial cancer arising in the bladder made up about 85% of the roughly 29 patients. Prior regimens of chemotherapy numbered 0 to 3 per patient. Blood gave a median around 150,000 T cells.

The trim removed 4 bases at V and 8 bases at J, leaving 8 bases unmatched. CDR1 is SGDLS, CDR2 YYNGEE, per germline. The CDR3 consists of 15 residues. Sample time point: peripheral blood 6 weeks after treatment start. Synthetic TCR analog templates were spiked into each PCR. Using immunoSEQ multiplex PCR, the repertoire was profiled, and TCRdb retains in-frame clones only, with some absent. The profile shows around 110,000 clones, around 89% of them singletons. Sequenced here: PBMCs, sampled around atezolizumab (anti-PD-L1) treatment. This TCR derives from a man in his 60s with urothelial cancer. This chain connects TRBV9 to TRBJ2-1; 11 bases line up with TRBD2. For the CDR3, the DNA is TGTGCCAGCAGCAGAGGGACTAGCGGACCGGATGAGCAGTTCTTC. Its translation: CASSRGTSGPDEQFF.